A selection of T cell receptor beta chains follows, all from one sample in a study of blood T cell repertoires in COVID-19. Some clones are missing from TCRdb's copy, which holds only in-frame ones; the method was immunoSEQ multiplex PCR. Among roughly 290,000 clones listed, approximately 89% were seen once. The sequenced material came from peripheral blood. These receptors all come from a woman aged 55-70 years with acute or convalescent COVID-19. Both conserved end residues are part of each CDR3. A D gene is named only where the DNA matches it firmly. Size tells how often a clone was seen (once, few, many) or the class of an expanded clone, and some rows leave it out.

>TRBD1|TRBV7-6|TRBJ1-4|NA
TGTGCCAGCGGCCCGGGACAGGGGGCGGAAAAACTGTTTTTT
CASGPGQGAEKLFF
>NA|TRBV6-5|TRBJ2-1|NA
TGTGCCAGCAGTTACTCACGGGATTCCTACAATGAGCAGTTCTTC
CASSYSRDSYNEQFF
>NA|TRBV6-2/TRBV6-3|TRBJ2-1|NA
TGTGCCAGCAGTTGGCCGTTCTCCGACAATGAGCAGTTCTTC
CASSWPFSDNEQFF
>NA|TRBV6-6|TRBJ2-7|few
TGTGCCAGCAGTTACGCACAGGGTGGTCTAGAGGAGCAGTACTTC
CASSYAQGGLEEQYF
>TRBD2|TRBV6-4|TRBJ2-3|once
TGTGCCAGCAGATTCTTAGCGGGGGGTGTGGATACGCAGTATTTT
CASRFLAGGVDTQYF
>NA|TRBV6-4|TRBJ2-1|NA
TGTGCCAGCAGCACAGGGTATGGGCAGTTCTTC
CASSTGYGQFF
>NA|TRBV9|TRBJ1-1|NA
TGTGCCAGCAGCTCAGCCTCGGGAGCTTTCTTT
CASSSASGAFF
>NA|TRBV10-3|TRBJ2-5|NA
TGTGCCATCAGTGACAGGGCCCGAGAGACCCAGTACTTC
CAISDRARETQYF
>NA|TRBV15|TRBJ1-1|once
TGTGCCACCAGCAGGAAGCCGAACACTGAAGCTTTCTTT
CATSRKPNTEAFF
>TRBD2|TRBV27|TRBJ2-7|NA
TGTGCCAGCAGTTTCCCTAGCGGGGGTTCCTACGAGCAGTACTTC
CASSFPSGGSYEQYF
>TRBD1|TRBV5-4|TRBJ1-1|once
TGTGCCAGCAGCTTGGGACAGGGTCTGAACACTGAAGCTTTCTTT
CASSLGQGLNTEAFF
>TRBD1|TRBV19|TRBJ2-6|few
TGTGCCAGTAGTACGACTCGGGACAGGGGGCGATCCCACTCTGGGGCCAACGTCCTGACTTTC
CASSTTRDRGRSHSGANVLTF
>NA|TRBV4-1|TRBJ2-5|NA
TGCGCCAGCAGCCTGGCCGACTTAAGTGGGGCTCAAGAGACCCAGTACTTC
CASSLADLSGAQETQYF
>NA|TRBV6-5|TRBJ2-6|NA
TGTGCCAGCAGTTACAGGGGGGGAACTGGGGCCAACGTCCTGACTTTC
CASSYRGGTGANVLTF
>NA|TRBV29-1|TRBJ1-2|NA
TGCAGCGTTGAAGACAGGAGGCCCCTTTCTGGCTACACCTTC
CSVEDRRPLSGYTF
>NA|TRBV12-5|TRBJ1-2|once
TGTGCTAGTGGTTTGAGCGGGAGTGTTCGGGGGGAGGTGTATGGCTACACCTTC
CASGLSGSVRGEVYGYTF
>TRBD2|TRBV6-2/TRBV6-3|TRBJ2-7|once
TGTGCCAGCAGTTACACTCCCCTAGCGGTTTCGATGGGGCAACCCTACGAGCAGTACTTC
CASSYTPLAVSMGQPYEQYF
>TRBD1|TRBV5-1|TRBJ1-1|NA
TGCGCCAGCAGCCCGGGACAGAAGAACACTGAAGCTTTCTTT
CASSPGQKNTEAFF
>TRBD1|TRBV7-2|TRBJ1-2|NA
TGTGCCAGCAGCTTAGTGGGGACAGGGGGCGGTGGCTACACCTTC
CASSLVGTGGGGYTF
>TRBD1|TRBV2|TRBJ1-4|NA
TGTGCCAGCAGAGATCCCGGGACAGAGGCTAATGAAAAACTGTTTTTT
CASRDPGTEANEKLFF
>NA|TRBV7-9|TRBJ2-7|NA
TGTGCCAGCAGCGGGATGGCGGGGGCAGCTGCGTACGAGCAGTACTTC
CASSGMAGAAAYEQYF
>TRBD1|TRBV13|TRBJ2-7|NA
TGTGCCAGCAGCCCCCGGGACAGCCTCTCCTACGAGCAGTACTTC
CASSPRDSLSYEQYF
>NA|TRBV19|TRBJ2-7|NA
TGTGCCAGTAGTTCTCCTACCTACGAGCAGTACTTC
CASSSPTYEQYF
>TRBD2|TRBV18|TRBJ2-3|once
TGTGCCAGCTCACCCCCGGGAACCGGGACTAGCAGTCCGGATACGCAGTATTTT
CASSPPGTGTSSPDTQYF
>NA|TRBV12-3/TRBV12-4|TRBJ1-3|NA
TGTGCCAGCAGTTTAGGGGCGTTAGCCATATATTTT
CASSLGALAIYF
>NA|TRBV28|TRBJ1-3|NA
TGTGCCAGTAGGGGAGGAGGAAACACCATATATTTT
CASRGGGNTIYF
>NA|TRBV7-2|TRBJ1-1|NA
TGTGCCAGCAGCTTAGACAGGGCGAACACTGAAGCTTTCTTT
CASSLDRANTEAFF
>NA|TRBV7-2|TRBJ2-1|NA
TGTGCCAGCAGCTCACAGGGGACTCGGGTGAATGAGCAGTTCTTC
CASSSQGTRVNEQFF
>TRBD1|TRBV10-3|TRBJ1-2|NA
TGTGCCATCAGTGCCGGGACAGGTAACTATGGCTACACCTTC
CAISAGTGNYGYTF
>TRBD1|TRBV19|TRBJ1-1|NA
TGTGCCAGTAACCATCTGCCGGGACAGGGGCGAACTGAAGCTTTCTTT
CASNHLPGQGRTEAFF
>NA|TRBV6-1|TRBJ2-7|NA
TGTGCCAGCAGTGAATACGGCTACGAGCAGTACTTC
CASSEYGYEQYF
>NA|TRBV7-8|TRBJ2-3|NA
TGTGCCAGCAGCCCACGGGGGTGGCGGGCCAGCACAGATACGCAGTATTTT
CASSPRGWRASTDTQYF
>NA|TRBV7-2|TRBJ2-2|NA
TGTGCCAGCAGCTTGCGGCGGGGTGGTACCGGGGAGCTGTTTTTT
CASSLRRGGTGELFF
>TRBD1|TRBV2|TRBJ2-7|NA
TGTGCCAGCAGTTCCCCCGGGACAGGGATCTCCTACGAGCAGTACTTC
CASSSPGTGISYEQYF
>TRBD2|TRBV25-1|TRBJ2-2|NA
TGTGCCAGCAGTGACTTAGCGGGAGGGCCAGGCGGGGAGCTGTTTTTT
CASSDLAGGPGGELFF
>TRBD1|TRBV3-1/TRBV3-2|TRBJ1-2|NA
TGTGCCAGCAGCCACGGGACAGGAAAGGGGCTAGGCTACACCTTC
CASSHGTGKGLGYTF
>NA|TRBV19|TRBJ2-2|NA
TGTGCCAGTAGTATGGGGCAGCCGAACACCGGGGAGCTGTTTTTT
CASSMGQPNTGELFF
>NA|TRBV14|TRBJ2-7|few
TGTGCCAGCAGCCAACTGGGGCGGGGGCCTTTCGAGCAGTACTTC
CASSQLGRGPFEQYF
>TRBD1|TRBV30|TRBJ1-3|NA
TGTGCCGGGGACAGGGGAAGCCCGGGCTCTGGAAACACCATATATTTT
CAGDRGSPGSGNTIYF
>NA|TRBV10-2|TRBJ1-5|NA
TGCGCCAGCAGAACCGCGGAGGTCAATCAGCCCCAGCATTTT
CASRTAEVNQPQHF
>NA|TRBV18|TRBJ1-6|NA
TGTGCCAGCTCCCCCCCGGCAGGGGTTAATTCACCCCTCCACTTT
CASSPPAGVNSPLHF
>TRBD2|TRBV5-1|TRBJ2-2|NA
TGCGCCAGCAGCTTGACGCTAGCGGGGGCGAACACCGGGGAGCTGTTTTTT
CASSLTLAGANTGELFF
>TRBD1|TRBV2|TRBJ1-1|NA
TGTGCCAGTAAACCAGGGGGCCAGAACACTGAAGCTTTCTTT
CASKPGGQNTEAFF
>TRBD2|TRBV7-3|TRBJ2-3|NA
TGTGCCAGCAGCTTTACTAGCGACGCAGATACGCAGTATTTT
CASSFTSDADTQYF
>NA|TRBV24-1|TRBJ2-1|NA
TGTGCCACCAGCACAGGGAACTACAATGAGCAGTTCTTC
CATSTGNYNEQFF
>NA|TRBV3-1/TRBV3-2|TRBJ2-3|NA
TGTGCCAGCAGCCAAGAGGATCGGCGGCTCCCCGGAGATACGCAGTATTTT
CASSQEDRRLPGDTQYF
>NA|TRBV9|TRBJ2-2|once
TGTGCCAGCAGCCGGGAAGGCCGGGAGCTGTTTTTT
CASSREGRELFF
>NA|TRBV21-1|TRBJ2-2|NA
TGTGCCAGCAGATCCGGGACACTGTCCACCGGGGAGCTGTTTTTT
CASRSGTLSTGELFF
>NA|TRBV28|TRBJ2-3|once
TGTGCCAGCAGATCCGTCACAGATACGCAGTATTTT
CASRSVTDTQYF
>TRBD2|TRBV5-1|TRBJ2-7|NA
TGCGCCAGCAGCTTGGGATCCTCTAGCGGGATCTACGAGCAGTACTTC
CASSLGSSSGIYEQYF